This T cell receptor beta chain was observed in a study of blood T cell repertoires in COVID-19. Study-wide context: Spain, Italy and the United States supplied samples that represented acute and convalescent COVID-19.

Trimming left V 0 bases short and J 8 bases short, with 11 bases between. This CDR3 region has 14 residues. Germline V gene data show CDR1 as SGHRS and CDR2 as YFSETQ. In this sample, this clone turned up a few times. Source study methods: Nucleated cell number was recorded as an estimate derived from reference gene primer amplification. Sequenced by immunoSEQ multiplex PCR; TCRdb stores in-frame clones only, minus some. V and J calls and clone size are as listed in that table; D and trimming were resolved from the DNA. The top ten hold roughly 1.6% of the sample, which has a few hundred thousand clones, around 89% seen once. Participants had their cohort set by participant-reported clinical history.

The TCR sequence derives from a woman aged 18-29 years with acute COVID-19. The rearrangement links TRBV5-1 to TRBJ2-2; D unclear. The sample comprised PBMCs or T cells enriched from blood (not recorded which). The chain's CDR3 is CASSLASDGGELFF. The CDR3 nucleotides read TGCGCCAGCAGCTTGGCTTCTGACGGGGGGGAGCTGTTTTTT.